One sample yielded the 8 T cell receptor beta chains listed below, sequenced in a study of CD8 T cells in Susac syndrome. Random hexamers were used to reverse transcribe the RNA input (roughly 0.5 to 1 ug). From the immunoSEQ multiplex PCR reads, TCRdb called clonotypes with MiXCR, one entry per CDR3 protein. The sample includes more than 95,000 distinct CDR3 sequences, 90% to 95% of them seen just once. What was sequenced was CD8+ T cells from PBMCs. These receptors originate from a human donor with Susac syndrome.

This clonotype was observed once. The chain is built from TRBV24-1 and TRBJ2-3; 12 positions match TRBD2. CDR1 KGHDR and CDR2 SFDVKD come from the germline V gene. The CDR3 has 14 residues. V was pared by 7 bases and J by 8 bases, with 6 bases of the junction left unmatched. The CDR3 region has the DNA TGTGCCACCAGGACTAGCGGGAGCTGCTCTACGCAGTATTTT. Protein sequence: CATRTSGSCSTQYF.

V gene TRBV6-2 or TRBV6-3 combines with J gene TRBJ2-2; D is undetermined. This CDR3 contains 14 residues. Trimming removed 6 bases from V and 5 bases from J, with 13 bases in between. Germline V gene data show CDR1 as MNHEY and CDR2 as SVGEGT. The CDR3 DNA is TGTGCCAGCAGCCCGCAAGAGGAGACCGGGGAGCTGTTTTTT. This gives the protein CASSPQEETGELFF.

The chain combines TRBV13 with TRBJ2-5, with 11 bases that match TRBD1. Germline CDR1 and CDR2: PRHDT and FYEKMQ (reference sequence). The V and J ends lost 0 bases and 3 bases, in that order; junction bases with no gene match: 6. The CDR3 extends over 17 amino acids. CDR3 protein: CASSLGRTGGYEETQYF. In nucleotides, the CDR3 is TGTGCCAGCAGCTTAGGCAGGACAGGGGGCTATGAAGAGACCCAGTACTTC.

The chain recombines TRBV12-5 with TRBJ2-1; 11 bases fit TRBD2. Germline CDR1 reads LGHNT; CDR2 reads FRNRAP. The CDR3 loop spans 17 amino acids. V lost 0 bases to trimming and J lost 7 bases; unmatched junction nucleotides: 8. This CDR3 reads CASGLVRSSGRINEQFF. The CDR3 DNA sequence: TGTGCTAGTGGTTTGGTAAGGTCTAGCGGGAGGATAAATGAGCAGTTCTTC.

The V call is TRBV4-2, the J call TRBJ1-1; the D is unclear. The CDR3 extends over 11 amino acids. The V gene's germline CDR1 is LGHNA and CDR2 YNFKEQ. Trimming stripped 1 base from V and 10 bases from J, with 7 bases between. The CDR3 nucleotides read TGTGCCAGCAGCCAAGGGGAGAGAGCTTTCTTT. It is translated as CASSQGERAFF.

The chain's CDR3 is CASRDNADHEQFF. CDR3 bases: TGTGCCAGCAGAGATAACGCCGACCATGAGCAGTTCTTC. The chain links TRBV6-6 to TRBJ2-1; D is ambiguous. V was clipped by 6 bases and J by 8 bases, with 14 bases between them. The CDR3 length is 13 residues. Germline V gene sequence: CDR1 MNHNY, CDR2 SVGAGI (reference sequence).

The chain recombines TRBV19 with TRBJ2-3; D is undetermined. CDR1 is LNHDA, CDR2 SQIVND, per germline (reference sequence). The germline V and J ends were trimmed by 5 bases and 1 base, with 10 bases remaining between them. This CDR3 has 14 amino acids. CDR3 residues: CASSFPAGTDTQYF. The CDR3 nucleotides read TGTGCCAGTAGTTTCCCAGCAGGCACAGATACGCAGTATTTT.

The chain links TRBV3-1 to TRBJ1-1; D not certain. With 4 bases removed from V and 5 bases from J, the gap between germline ends came to 17 bases. The CDR3 has 15 residues. Germline V CDR1 and CDR2: LGHDT, YNNKEL (reference sequence). Here the CDR3 reads CASSRVLGRRTEAFF. In DNA form, the CDR3 reads TGTGCCAGCAGCCGAGTCTTGGGCCGGAGGACTGAAGCTTTCTTT.